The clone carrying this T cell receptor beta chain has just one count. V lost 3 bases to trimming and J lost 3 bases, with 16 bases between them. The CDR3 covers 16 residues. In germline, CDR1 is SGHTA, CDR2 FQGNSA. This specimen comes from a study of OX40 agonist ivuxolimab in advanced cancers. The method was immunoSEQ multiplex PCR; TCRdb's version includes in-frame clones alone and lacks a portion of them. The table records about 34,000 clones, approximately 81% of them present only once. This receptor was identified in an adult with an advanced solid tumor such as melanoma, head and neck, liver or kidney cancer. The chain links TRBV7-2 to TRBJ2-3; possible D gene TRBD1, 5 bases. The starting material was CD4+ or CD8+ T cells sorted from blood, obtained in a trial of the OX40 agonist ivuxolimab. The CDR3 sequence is CASSLGQRRKTDTQYF. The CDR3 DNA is TGTGCCAGCAGCTTGGGGCAGCGTAGGAAGACAGATACGCAGTATTTT.